This T cell receptor beta chain was profiled in a study of shared clonotypes between healthy human individuals. Study observations and caveats: The study generally estimated greater richness for naive than memory subsets. The diversity represented, both genetic and in exposure history, was limited by few donors.

A word on this clone: Its antigen remains unknown.

Naive CD8 isolation took CD45RO-negative cells positively selected for CCR7 and excluded terminally differentiated effector memory CD45RA+ cells. The method was immunoSEQ multiplex PCR; TCRdb's version includes in-frame clones alone and lacks a portion of them. Of some 1,900,000 clones listed, approximately 95% are singletons. The CDR3 covers 16 residues. Germline V gene lookup returns CDR1 MNHNY and CDR2 SVGAGI (reference sequence). V trimming: 6 bases; J trimming: 8 bases; junction bases outside the gene matches: 11. Material for sequencing was naive CD8+ T cells sorted from blood. The sequence was obtained from a young man in good health. This chain links TRBV6-6 with TRBJ2-1; 12 bases are a match to TRBD1. CDR3: CASRAGTGGLWDEQFF. In DNA, the CDR3 is TGTGCCAGCAGAGCCGGGACAGGGGGCTTGTGGGATGAGCAGTTCTTC.